Listed below are T cell receptor beta chains from one sample, sequenced in a study of blood T cell repertoires in COVID-19. The repertoire was sequenced with immunoSEQ multiplex PCR; TCRdb's copy has only in-frame clones and lacks some. The table lists 150,000 to 200,000 clones, around 86% of them singletons. The source material was PBMCs or T cells enriched from blood (not recorded which). Every receptor here comes from a woman in her 30s who had recovered from COVID-19. Both conserved end residues are trimmed from each CDR3. The order of the fields is V gene, J gene, CDR3 protein.

TRBV7-2	TRBJ2-1	ASSLPTSGTNEQF
TRBV5-1	TRBJ2-2	ASSLGAGGREELF
TRBV7-8	TRBJ1-1	ASSWGSQGRDTEAF
TRBV9	TRBJ1-4	ASSVGDSNEKLF
TRBV6-5	TRBJ1-3	ASSRQGASGNTIY
TRBV10-3	TRBJ2-3	AISGTSGRDTQY
TRBV29-1	TRBJ1-2	SVVERGMNYGYT
TRBV14	TRBJ1-1	ASSLMGGTEAF
TRBV28	TRBJ1-5	ASRQISGGGSNQPQH
TRBV4-2	TRBJ2-7	ASSQGGPYEQY
TRBV5-8	TRBJ2-3	ASSRLLGDTQY
TRBV10-3	TRBJ1-1	AIRDGTVNTEAF
TRBV19	TRBJ1-5	ASSIPGQGANQPQH
TRBV9	TRBJ1-4	ASSVAGSGGEKLF
TRBV10-1	TRBJ2-3	ASPHRGPRESRTDTQY
TRBV27	TRBJ2-5	ASSVLAGRFQETQY
TRBV24-1	TRBJ2-2	ATGRPPGEGTNTGELF
TRBV7-8	TRBJ2-1	ASSSITSAYNEQF
TRBV9	TRBJ2-2	ASSAASGENTGELF
TRBV5-1	TRBJ2-5	ASSSAAISGETQY
TRBV10-3	TRBJ2-7	AISGGTSGVPADEQY
TRBV2	TRBJ2-2	ASMGQGTSGVTGELF
TRBV9	TRBJ2-7	ASSVSGSTLHEQY
TRBV2	TRBJ2-7	ASRGGRGEDEQY
TRBV28	TRBJ2-1	ASSSGTRPYNEQF
TRBV13	TRBJ2-1	ASSPDRGTYNEQF
TRBV5-1	TRBJ2-3	ASRRDINTDTQY